These 13 T cell receptor beta chains originate from one sample sequenced in a study of blood T cell repertoires in COVID-19. Clones were read by immunoSEQ multiplex PCR, and TCRdb kept only the in-frame ones, dropping some. The table has some 280,000 clones, approximately 80% seen once; the top ten hold about 4%. Sequencing used peripheral blood. These receptors all come from a woman aged 50 to 60 with active or convalescent COVID-19.

The J gene is TRBJ2-3, the V gene TRBV20-1; D remains unclear. Trimming cost V 1 base and J 8 bases, with 7 bases left between them. Germline-derived CDR1 and CDR2 are DFQATT and SNEGSKA (reference sequence). This CDR3 has 11 amino acids. For the CDR3, the DNA is TGCAGTGCTAGAGCAGTGGCTACGCAGTATTTT. This codes for CSARAVATQYF.

This chain joins TRBV7-9 and TRBJ2-5; D might be TRBD1 (7 bases). Trimming took 2 bases from V and 0 from J, leaving 10 bases between them. Germline loops: CDR1 SEHNR, CDR2 FQNEAQ (reference sequence). The CDR3 totals 15 residues. The CDR3: CASSLQGGHQETQYF. DNA for the CDR3: TGTGCCAGCAGCTTACAGGGGGGCCACCAAGAGACCCAGTACTTC.

The rearrangement uses TRBV19 and TRBJ2-1; 10 bases are shared with TRBD1. This CDR3 is built from 16 residues. With V trimmed by 4 bases and J by 2 bases, 5 bases remained unmatched. From germline, CDR1 is LNHDA and CDR2 SQIVND (reference sequence). CDR3 loop: CASSTGTGDPYNEQFF. The CDR3 nucleotides are TGTGCCAGTAGTACCGGGACAGGGGATCCCTACAATGAGCAGTTCTTC. Looking up the rest from reference TRBV19 and TRBJ2-1 gives the full variable domain: DGGITQSPKYLFRKEGQNVTLSCEQNLNHDAMYWYRQDPGQGLRLIYYSQIVNDFQKGDIAEGYSVSREKKESFPLTVTSAQKNPTAFYLCASSTGTGDPYNEQFFGPGTRLTVL.

This rearrangement joins TRBV6-4 to TRBJ1-2; TRBD1 aligns across 7 bases. V dropped 5 bases and J dropped 8; count of bases not matched to a gene: 20. Germline V gives CDR1 MRHNA, CDR2 SNTAGT. The CDR3 spans 17 residues. The CDR3 DNA is TGTGCCAGCAGTAACAGGGAACAGGGGCCTCCAATCCCGGGCTACACCTTC. This gives the protein CASSNREQGPPIPGYTF.

The V and J genes are TRBV5-1 and TRBJ2-7; 9 bases fit TRBD2. In germline, CDR1 is SGHRS, CDR2 YFSETQ. The CDR3 is made up of 15 amino acids. J gave up 5 bases and V 3 bases, and 9 bases lay outside the gene matches. The CDR3 region has the DNA TGCGCCAGCAGCTGGGGTGCTAGCGGGGCGAACGAGCAGTACTTC. Amino acids: CASSWGASGANEQYF. Together with reference TRBV5-1 and TRBJ2-7, the CDR3 gives the full variable domain: KAGVTQTPRYLIKTRGQQVTLSCSPISGHRSVSWYQQTPGQGLQFLFEYFSETQRNKGNFPGRFSGRQFSNSRSEMNVSTLELGDSALYLCASSWGASGANEQYFGPGTRLTVT.

The rearrangement uses TRBV5-5 and TRBJ2-1; D possibly corresponds to TRBD2 (6 bases). V was shortened by 5 bases and J by 6 bases, with 18 bases between the two germline ends. CDR3 length equals 15 residues. Germline CDR1 is SGHKS and CDR2 is YYEKEE (reference sequence). The CDR3 region has the DNA TGTGCCAGCAGTCGGGACTCCAATCCTACCAATGAGCAGTTCTTC. This codes for CASSRDSNPTNEQFF.

This chain joins TRBV11-2 and TRBJ2-7; 7 bases map to TRBD2. The CDR3 is made up of 19 amino acids. Germline V gene sequence: CDR1 SGHAT, CDR2 FQNNGV. The ends lost 0 bases at V and 0 bases at J; junction bases unmatched: 14. The CDR3 DNA sequence: TGTGCCAGCAGCTTAGATCAAAGGACTAGGATCCCTTCCTCCTACGAGCAGTACTTC. Its translation: CASSLDQRTRIPSSYEQYF.

This clone came up once. The chain carries TRBV9 and TRBJ1-2; D possibly corresponds to TRBD1 (5 bases). Trimming left V 4 bases short and J 4 bases short, with 17 bases between. Germline CDR1 and CDR2: SGDLS and YYNGEE. The CDR3 length is 15 residues. CDR3 protein: CASSSMPIDSYGYTF. DNA of the CDR3: TGTGCCAGCAGCTCAATGCCGATAGACAGCTATGGCTACACCTTC.

This chain joins TRBV5-1 and TRBJ2-3; tentatively, D is TRBD2 (5 bases). CDR1 is SGHRS and CDR2 is YFSETQ in the germline V gene. Trimming pared 4 bases from V and 5 bases from J, leaving 14 bases between. There are 14 residues in the CDR3. This CDR3 reads CASSDGIEGDTQYF. The CDR3 DNA is TGCGCCAGCAGCGACGGGATTGAGGGAGATACGCAGTATTTT.

The chain is built from TRBV10-3 and TRBJ1-2; 8 bases are shared with TRBD1. The CDR3 length is 14 residues. After removal of 0 bases from V and 8 bases from J, the junction contained 5 bases not matched to a gene. The germline V gene has CDR1 ENHRY and CDR2 SYGVKD. Here the CDR3 reads CAISESTGAEGYTF. Written as DNA, the CDR3 is TGTGCCATCAGTGAGTCGACAGGGGCGGAGGGCTACACCTTC.

This clone was seen more than once but under ten times. As DNA, the CDR3 is TGCGCCAGCAGCCAAGATAATACAGGGTTTGGTAGAGGAAACACCATATATTTT. Amino acid sequence: CASSQDNTGFGRGNTIYF. This chain connects TRBV4-1 to TRBJ1-3; maybe TRBD1 (6 bases). V was cut by 0 bases and J by 4 bases, with 19 bases left in between. The CDR3 runs to 18 residues. Germline CDR1 MGHRA, CDR2 YSYEKL.

This CDR3 reads CASSLALNPAGGYGTEAFF. DNA for the CDR3: TGTGCCAGCAGCTTAGCGCTAAACCCCGCAGGGGGGTATGGCACTGAAGCTTTCTTT. The V and J genes are TRBV7-2 and TRBJ1-1, with 7 bases fitting TRBD1. With 0 bases clipped from V and 4 bases from J, the junction kept 17 bases outside the gene matches. The CDR3 is 19 amino acids. Germline V gene lookup returns CDR1 SGHTA and CDR2 FQGNSA.

The chain is built from TRBV21-1 and TRBJ1-5. TRBV21-1 is a pseudogene segment. The CDR3 totals 17 residues. Written as DNA, the CDR3 is TGTGCCACCGGGGGGGAGGACAGGCACTATAGCAATCAGCCCCAGCATTTT. Its protein is CATGGEDRHYSNQPQHF.